This record concerns one TCR beta chain sequence. This sample is part of a study of CD8 T cells in Susac syndrome. Reverse transcription used about 0.5 to 1 ug RNA and random hexamers. The authors amplified TCR beta CDR3 across 54 Vbeta and 13 Jbeta using immunoSEQ multiplex PCR. TCRdb reprocessed the immunoSEQ multiplex PCR reads via MiXCR and lists one record per CDR3 protein. This table has a few hundred thousand distinct CDR3 sequences, 70% to 90% appearing once. V trimming: 0 bases; J trimming: 1 base; junction bases outside the gene matches: 6. The CDR3 covers 15 residues. CDR1 is DFQATT, CDR2 SNEGSKA, per germline (reference sequence).

V gene TRBV20-1 combines with J gene TRBJ2-7, with 7 bases identical to TRBD2. The origin of this receptor is a human donor with multiple sclerosis. The sample taken for sequencing was CD8+ T cells from PBMCs. For the CDR3, the DNA is TGCAGTGCTAGAGAACCAGCGGGACCTTCCTACGAGCAGTACTTC. This translates into CSAREPAGPSYEQYF.